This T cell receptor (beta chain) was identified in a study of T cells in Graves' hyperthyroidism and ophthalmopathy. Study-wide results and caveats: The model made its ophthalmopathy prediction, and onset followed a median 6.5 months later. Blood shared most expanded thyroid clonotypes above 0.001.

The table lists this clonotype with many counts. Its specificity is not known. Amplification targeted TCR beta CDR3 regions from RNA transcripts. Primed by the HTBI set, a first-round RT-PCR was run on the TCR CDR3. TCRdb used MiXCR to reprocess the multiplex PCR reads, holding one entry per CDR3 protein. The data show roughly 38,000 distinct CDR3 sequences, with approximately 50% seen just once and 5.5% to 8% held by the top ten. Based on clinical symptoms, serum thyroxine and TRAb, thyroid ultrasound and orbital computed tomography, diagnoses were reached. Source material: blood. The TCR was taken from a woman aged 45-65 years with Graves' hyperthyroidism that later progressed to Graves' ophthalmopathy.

The CDR3, as DNA: TGCGCCAGCAGCGTTGGGACAGGGGGCTCGGATACGCAGTATTTT. Residues: CASSVGTGGSDTQYF. The chain employs TRBV5-1 and TRBJ2-3; 12 bases agree with TRBD1. The CDR3 covers 15 residues. Trimming removed 4 bases from V and 6 bases from J; junction bases left unmatched: 6. The germline gives CDR1 SGHRS, CDR2 YFSETQ.